This T cell receptor (beta chain) was identified during a study of T cell clonality in common variable immunodeficiency. Study-wide points: Authors noted CVID clonality's cause needs subpopulation repertoire sequencing. CVID patient heterogeneity limited repertoire-clinical complication correlations. In common variable immunodeficiency, TCR beta chains reportedly carried fewer deletions and N-nucleotide insertions.

Aged roughly 8 to 65 years, CVID subjects averaged around 40 years old. There are 14 residues in the CDR3. Germline CDR1 and CDR2: LNHDA and SQIVND (reference sequence). V shed 0 bases and J shed 5 bases, with 10 bases lying between them. Assay used: immunoSEQ multiplex PCR; TCRdb lists only in-frame clones, some missing. Altogether some 20,000 clones were found in the sample, and no singletons occur. This clone was seen a handful of times. The antigen remains undetermined. The CDR3 goes on 3 residues after the read ends, and that part is filled in from the germline J gene. This sample includes further DNA sequences coding for the same CDR3.

The sequence was obtained from a human donor with common variable immunodeficiency. The specimen was peripheral blood mononuclear cells. The gene calls are TRBV19 and TRBJ2-5; D is uncertain. The sequenced CDR3 bases are TGTGCCAGTAGTATAGACCACAGTGGTGAGACC. Protein sequence: CASSIDHSGET. The entire CDR3 reads CASSIDHSGETQYF.